These 10 T cell receptor beta chains were sequenced from one sample in a study of T cell repertoires in cytomegalovirus infection. TCRdb re-called the reads through MiXCR, storing one row per CDR3 protein. The sample contains roughly 630,000 distinct CDR3 sequences, 20% to 25% of which appear only once. Source material: CD8+ T cells from PBMCs. The receptor source for this set is a human donor in good health (CMV status not recorded). Some clones in this sample may be carry-over from other donors' samples.

The V call is TRBV7-6, the J call TRBJ2-1, with 12 bases identical to TRBD1. The CDR3 totals 17 residues. Trimming removed 1 base from V and 8 bases from J; junction bases left unmatched: 9. CDR1 is SGHVS and CDR2 is FNYEAQ in the germline V gene. The CDR3 DNA reads TGTGCCAGCAGCTTAGATGGGGACAGGGGGCGAATCGATGAGCAGTTCTTC. This sequence encodes CASSLDGDRGRIDEQFF.

A word on this clonotype: Being one base from a much bigger clone, this may be a read error. The J gene is TRBJ2-3, the V gene TRBV15, with 7 bases identical to TRBD2. Germline assignment: CDR1 LNHNV and CDR2 YYDKDF (reference sequence). The CDR3 runs 16 residues. Here the CDR3 reads CATSREGLAEPETQYF. The CDR3 DNA sequence: TGTGCCACCAGCAGAGAAGGGCTAGCGGAACCAGAAACGCAGTATTTT.

In its sample, this clonotype was seen a few times. V usage is TRBV7-8 and J usage is TRBJ2-1; 8 nucleotides align to TRBD2. Losses at the gene ends were 3 bases for V and 0 bases for J; bases not matched to a gene: 19. Germline V gene sequence: CDR1 SGHVS, CDR2 FQNEAQ. CDR3 length: 21 amino acids. CDR3 nucleotide sequence: TGTGCCAGCAGCTTCCCGGGGGAAAGCGGGGGCCCCATGAGCTCCTACAATGAGCAGTTCTTC. This sequence encodes CASSFPGESGGPMSSYNEQFF.

This clonotype was seen at least ten times. The genes are TRBV7-2 and TRBJ1-1, with D tentatively TRBD1 (5 bases). The germline gives CDR1 SGHTA, CDR2 FQGNSA. CDR3 length: 11 residues. Trimming removed 3 bases at V and 11 bases at J, with 10 bases between. CDR3 nucleotides: TGTGCCAGCAGCTTCGGGACTGGTGCTTTCTTT. It specifies CASSFGTGAFF.

This clonotype came up a few times. The V gene is TRBV20-1, the J gene TRBJ2-2, with D unresolved. Germline-derived CDR1 and CDR2 are DFQATT and SNEGSKA (reference sequence). The ends were cut back, 1 base at V and 5 bases at J, with 11 bases in the middle. CDR3 length equals 14 residues. DNA for the CDR3: TGCAGTGCTAGAGCCCTCAACCAAACCGGGGAGCTGTTTTTT. It encodes CSARALNQTGELFF.

This clonotype was detected a few times. The V gene is TRBV6-2 or TRBV6-3, the J gene TRBJ2-2; maybe TRBD1 (5 bases). Germline values: CDR1 MNHEY, CDR2 SVGEGT. The ends were cut back, 1 base at V and 1 base at J, with 16 bases in the middle. The CDR3 contains 18 residues. In nucleotides, the CDR3 is TGTGCCAGCAGTTACTTACACACTCAGGGAAGGAACACCGGGGAGCTGTTTTTT. The encoded protein is CASSYLHTQGRNTGELFF.

The chain joins TRBV27 to TRBJ2-1, with unresolved D. V was pared by 7 bases and J by 0 bases, with 13 bases between. The CDR3 contains 15 residues. Germline CDR1 and CDR2: MNHEY and SMNVEV (reference sequence). The DNA of the CDR3 is TGTGCCAGCACCGGCGGACCCGACTCCTACAATGAGCAGTTCTTC. It is translated as CASTGGPDSYNEQFF.

This clonotype has ten or more counts. The V and J genes are TRBV7-8 and TRBJ2-7; D gene unclear. CDR3 length: 12 amino acids. Trimming shortened V by 2 bases and J by 7 bases, and 9 bases separated the two germline ends. Looked up from germline, CDR1 is SGHVS and CDR2 is FQNEAQ. The CDR3 spells CASSLFVGEQYV. The CDR3 nucleotides read TGTGCCAGCAGCTTATTCGTGGGGGAGCAGTACGTC.

This clonotype was counted only a few times. The V and J genes are TRBV6-1 and TRBJ1-5; D gene uncertain. Germline CDR1 is MNHNS and CDR2 is SASEGT. The germline V and J ends were trimmed by 6 bases and 0 bases, with 12 bases remaining between them. There are 15 residues in the CDR3. CDR3 sequence (DNA): TGTGCCAGCAGCGAACAAGTAGATAGCAATCAGCCCCAGCATTTT. It specifies CASSEQVDSNQPQHF.

The CDR3 reads CSVEGTPNTGELFF. The CDR3 DNA reads as TGCAGCGTTGAGGGGACGCCCAACACCGGGGAGCTGTTTTTT. V gene TRBV29-1 combines with J gene TRBJ2-2; D is perhaps TRBD1 or TRBD2 (5 bases each). The CDR3 totals 14 residues. Germline V gene lookup returns CDR1 SQVTM and CDR2 ANQGSEA. V was clipped by 3 bases and J by 2 bases, with 10 bases between them.